A selection of T cell receptor beta chains follows, all from one sample in a study of spatial heterogeneity in lung cancer. TCRdb called the 5' RACE reads again in MiXCR, with one record for every CDR3 protein. Of about 85,000 distinct CDR3 sequences in the sample, 15% to 25% were seen once. The source was PBMCs, collected at surgery. The receptors stem from a male donor with early-stage non-small cell lung cancer. Each CDR3 is given with its conserved first and last residue. A D gene is named only where the DNA matches it firmly. Size is omitted from some rows. Given values are once, few, many or a class for expanded clones.

TRBJ2-1	.	TRBV23-1	.	CASSQSSGGYSSYNEQFF	TGCGCCAGCAGTCAATCATCAGGCGGATATTCCTCCTACAATGAGCAGTTCTTC
TRBJ2-3	many	TRBV7-9	.	CASSLSTPGADTQYF	TGTGCCAGCAGCTTATCAACCCCCGGTGCAGATACGCAGTATTTT
TRBJ2-5	.	TRBV5-4	.	CASSQNTGRETQYF	TGTGCCAGCAGCCAAAATACAGGGCGGGAGACCCAGTACTTC
TRBJ2-1	few	TRBV20-1	TRBD2	CSAHGLAGGNEQFF	TGCAGTGCCCATGGGCTAGCGGGAGGTAATGAGCAGTTCTTC
TRBJ2-4	few	TRBV7-2	TRBD2	CASSAGVDKNIQYF	TGTGCCAGCAGCGCGGGGGTGGACAAAAACATTCAGTACTTC
TRBJ1-5	.	TRBV27	.	CASSPGTARNQPQHF	TGTGCCAGCAGCCCCGGGACGGCTAGAAATCAGCCCCAGCATTTT
TRBJ1-1	few	TRBV2	TRBD1	CASRWDSSVSPEAFF	TGTGCCAGCAGATGGGACAGTTCCGTATCCCCTGAAGCTTTCTTT
TRBJ2-3	few	TRBV11-2	TRBD2	CASSHWTSGAVDTQYF	TGTGCCAGCAGCCATTGGACTAGCGGGGCTGTAGATACGCAGTATTTT
TRBJ2-5	.	TRBV4-3	TRBD2	CASGQDFSGETQYF	TGCGCCAGCGGCCAAGATTTTAGCGGGGAGACCCAGTACTTC
TRBJ2-3	many	TRBV28	.	CATDGGLGTDTQYF	TGTGCCACGGACGGCGGACTGGGCACAGATACGCAGTATTTT
TRBJ2-1	.	TRBV19	.	CASTPGRDSYNEQFF	TGTGCCAGTACCCCGGGGAGGGACAGCTACAATGAGCAGTTCTTC
TRBJ2-5	.	TRBV5-6	TRBD2	CASSFRTSGMYQETQYF	TGTGCCAGCAGCTTTCGGACTAGCGGGATGTACCAAGAGACCCAGTACTTC
TRBJ2-7	.	TRBV6-1	TRBD1	CASSSRGPRDRDYEQYF	TGTGCCAGCAGCTCGAGAGGGCCAAGAGACAGGGACTACGAGCAGTACTTC
TRBJ2-7	few	TRBV5-4	.	CASSPTAYTYEQYF	TGTGCCAGCAGCCCGACAGCCTACACCTACGAGCAGTACTTC
TRBJ2-6	few	TRBV6-6	.	CASSYQGPFEANVLTF	TGTGCCAGCAGTTATCAGGGGCCATTTGAGGCCAACGTCCTGACTTTC
TRBJ2-2	.	TRBV7-2	.	CASSTDRKTGELFF	TGTGCCAGCAGCACGGACCGTAAGACCGGGGAGCTGTTTTTT
TRBJ1-1	few	TRBV12-3/TRBV12-4	.	CASSLPGMNTEAFF	TGTGCCAGCAGTTTACCAGGGATGAACACTGAAGCTTTCTTT
TRBJ2-2	many	TRBV2	.	CASSGSSHGELFF	TGTGCCAGCAGTGGGTCGTCTCACGGGGAGCTGTTTTTT
TRBJ2-7	.	TRBV5-1	TRBD1	CASSLRTGGADEQYF	TGCGCCAGCAGCTTAAGGACAGGTGGGGCGGACGAGCAGTACTTC
TRBJ2-7	.	TRBV10-3	.	CAISESGETTTYEQYF	TGTGCCATCAGTGAGTCCGGGGAGACGACGACCTACGAGCAGTACTTC
TRBJ2-7	.	TRBV18	TRBD2	CASSAGLGLEQYF	TGTGCCAGCTCAGCGGGACTAGGGCTCGAGCAGTACTTC
TRBJ1-5	.	TRBV20-1	TRBD1	CSATRDSSNQPQHF	TGTAGTGCTACCCGGGACAGTAGCAATCAGCCCCAGCATTTT
TRBJ2-5	few	TRBV12-3/TRBV12-4	TRBD2	CASSLSGREETQYF	TGTGCCAGCAGTCTAAGCGGGAGGGAAGAGACCCAGTACTTC
TRBJ2-3	.	TRBV6-1	.	CASSEVALSTDTQYF	TGTGCCAGCAGTGAAGTGGCCCTTAGCACAGATACGCAGTATTTT
TRBJ2-1	few	TRBV7-2	.	CASSFRDRNNEQFF	TGTGCCAGCAGCTTCAGAGACAGAAACAATGAGCAGTTCTTC
TRBJ2-3	.	TRBV25-1	.	CASSAGDTQYF	TGTGCCAGCAGTGCGGGAGATACGCAGTATTTT
TRBJ2-7	few	TRBV19	TRBD2	CASSGDYSYEQYF	TGTGCCAGTAGCGGGGACTACTCCTACGAGCAGTACTTC
TRBJ2-7	.	TRBV10-3	TRBD1	CASRDSLNEQYF	TGTGCGTCCAGGGACAGCCTTAACGAGCAGTACTTC